Listed below are T cell receptor beta chains from one sample, sequenced in a study of regulatory T cells in long-lasting Graves disease. TCRdb processed the multiplex PCR reads anew with MiXCR; each CDR3 protein has one entry. The sample has approximately 440,000 distinct CDR3 sequences; about a quarter are singletons. Source: peripheral blood mononuclear cells (PBMCs), taken when the disease was refractory, from a patient treated with antithyroid drugs. These receptors all come from a female donor with Graves disease. The CDR3 runs from the conserved cysteine through the conserved F or W. The D gene is left open where the match is weak. Size is stated for part of the rows, as once, few or many counts, or as a class when the clone is expanded.

size	D	V	J	CDR3	DNA
few	TRBD2	TRBV7-9	TRBJ2-7	CASSFSSGRLSEQYF	TGTGCCAGCAGCTTTTCTAGCGGGAGGCTTTCCGAGCAGTACTTC
few	NA	TRBV30	TRBJ1-2	CAWTHTGTNYGYTF	TGTGCCTGGACCCACACAGGGACTAACTATGGCTACACCTTC
few	TRBD1	TRBV18	TRBJ2-6	CASSPPTGTHGANVLTF	TGTGCCAGCTCACCACCGACAGGGACGCACGGGGCCAACGTCCTGACTTTC
few	TRBD1	TRBV20-1	TRBJ1-5	CSASPPRTGGGNQPQHF	TGCAGTGCTAGCCCTCCTAGGACAGGCGGTGGCAATCAGCCCCAGCATTTT
few	NA	TRBV30	TRBJ1-5	CAWSPDSHSNQPQHF	TGTGCCTGGAGCCCGGACAGTCATAGCAATCAGCCCCAGCATTTT
many	NA	TRBV12-3/TRBV12-4	TRBJ2-5	CASSLKEGGETQYF	TGTGCCAGCAGTTTAAAAGAGGGGGGAGAGACCCAGTACTTC
many	NA	TRBV20-1	TRBJ2-5	CSARAWTVIQETQYF	TGCAGTGCTAGAGCGTGGACGGTGATACAAGAGACCCAGTACTTC
NA	TRBD2	TRBV6-2/TRBV6-3	TRBJ2-7	CASSATSGGYEQYF	TGTGCCAGCAGTGCTACTAGCGGGGGCTACGAGCAGTACTTC
few	NA	TRBV7-9	TRBJ2-7	CASSLVERGGLYEQYF	TGTGCCAGCAGCTTGGTAGAAAGAGGCGGACTCTACGAGCAGTACTTC
few	NA	TRBV3-1	TRBJ1-1	CASSLTPGQNTEAFF	TGTGCCAGCAGCCTAACCCCGGGACAGAACACTGAAGCTTTCTTT
many	NA	TRBV7-8	TRBJ2-4	CASSLPGKNIQYF	TGTGCCAGCAGCTTACCGGGGAAAAACATTCAGTACTTC
many	NA	TRBV28	TRBJ1-4	CASSLSTLRAQGEKLFF	TGTGCCAGCAGTTTATCCACTCTCCGGGCCCAGGGTGAAAAACTGTTTTTT
NA	NA	TRBV3-1	TRBJ2-5	CASSQDRVQETQYF	TGTGCCAGCAGCCAAGATAGGGTCCAAGAGACCCAGTACTTC
many	NA	TRBV12-3/TRBV12-4	TRBJ2-5	CASSFLAGETQYF	TGTGCCAGCAGTTTTTTAGCCGGGGAGACCCAGTACTTC
NA	TRBD2	TRBV14	TRBJ2-7	CASSQDPPGLAGSYEQYF	TGTGCCAGCAGCCAAGACCCGCCCGGACTAGCGGGTAGCTACGAGCAGTACTTC
many	TRBD1	TRBV28	TRBJ1-5	CASNFQGDQPQHF	TGTGCCAGCAACTTCCAGGGGGACCAGCCCCAGCATTTT
many	NA	TRBV5-1	TRBJ2-1	CASSFRNEQFF	TGCGCCAGCAGCTTCCGTAATGAGCAGTTCTTC
NA	NA	TRBV20-1	TRBJ2-6	CSARDIGEAGANVLTF	TGCAGTGCTAGAGATATTGGAGAAGCTGGGGCCAACGTCCTGACTTTC
NA	NA	TRBV25-1	TRBJ1-2	CASSEFVAGKIDGYTF	TGTGCCAGCAGTGAATTTGTGGCAGGGAAGATAGATGGCTACACCTTC
NA	NA	TRBV9	TRBJ2-7	CASSVGDGLYEQYF	TGTGCCAGCAGCGTAGGGGACGGACTGTACGAGCAGTACTTC
many	NA	TRBV29-1	TRBJ1-2	CSVEDLDANYGYTF	TGCAGCGTTGAAGATCTCGACGCTAACTATGGCTACACCTTC
NA	NA	TRBV3-1	TRBJ1-1	CASSQVTGSFMNTEAFF	TGTGCCAGCAGCCAAGTGACAGGAAGCTTTATGAACACTGAAGCTTTCTTT
few	NA	TRBV27	TRBJ2-7	CASRLGNEQYF	TGTGCCAGCAGACTTGGGAACGAGCAGTACTTC
NA	NA	TRBV4-1	TRBJ1-1	CASSRLIRHTEAFF	TGCGCCAGCAGCCGTCTGATTCGTCACACTGAAGCTTTCTTT
few	NA	TRBV11-3	TRBJ2-4	CASSSGQAKNIQYF	TGTGCCAGCAGCTCAGGACAAGCCAAAAACATTCAGTACTTC
NA	TRBD1	TRBV20-1	TRBJ1-5	CSAPGQPGQPQHF	TGCAGTGCCCCGGGACAGCCAGGTCAGCCCCAGCATTTT
NA	TRBD1	TRBV28	TRBJ1-4	CASRGGQGGEKLFF	TGTGCCTCGAGGGGGGGACAGGGGGGTGAAAAACTGTTTTTT
NA	NA	TRBV18	TRBJ1-5	CASSLGQNLQPQHF	TGTGCCAGCTCACTGGGACAAAATCTTCAGCCCCAGCATTTT
few	NA	TRBV20-1	TRBJ1-2	CSASPFDYGYTF	TGCAGTGCTAGTCCTTTTGACTATGGCTACACCTTC
NA	NA	TRBV5-1	TRBJ1-1	CASSLIIFSDTNTEAFF	TGCGCCAGCAGCTTAATTATTTTCTCGGACACGAACACTGAAGCTTTCTTT
NA	NA	TRBV14	TRBJ1-1	CASSQELDRPNTEAFF	TGTGCCAGCAGCCAAGAACTTGACAGACCGAACACTGAAGCTTTCTTT
many	NA	TRBV7-2	TRBJ1-6	CASSFSTANSPLHF	TGTGCCAGCAGCTTTTCTACAGCCAATTCACCCCTCCACTTT
many	NA	TRBV28	TRBJ1-2	CASSLRTVYGYTF	TGTGCCAGCAGTTTACGGACGGTATATGGCTACACCTTC
many	TRBD2	TRBV7-2	TRBJ2-5	CASSPTRLAGGETQYF	TGTGCCAGCAGTCCGACTAGACTAGCGGGAGGCGAGACCCAGTACTTC
NA	NA	TRBV2	TRBJ1-1	CASSEDSPGGTEAFF	TGTGCCAGCAGTGAAGACAGCCCCGGGGGCACTGAAGCTTTCTTT
once	NA	TRBV19	TRBJ1-1	CTSAAPQAFF	TGTACCAGTGCCGCCCCTCAAGCTTTCTTT
many	TRBD1	TRBV20-1	TRBJ1-3	CSAQDRGTGNTIYF	TGCAGTGCTCAGGACAGGGGAACTGGAAACACCATATATTTT
many	NA	TRBV6-5	TRBJ2-5	CASSYRVMPPKETQYF	TGTGCCAGCAGTTACCGGGTGATGCCGCCGAAAGAGACCCAGTACTTC
NA	TRBD1	TRBV4-1	TRBJ1-1	CASSHTGQKNAEAFF	TGCGCCAGCAGCCATACGGGACAGAAGAACGCTGAAGCTTTCTTT
NA	TRBD1	TRBV9	TRBJ1-2	CASSVAGTGGNYGYTF	TGTGCCAGCAGCGTAGCTGGGACAGGGGGAAACTATGGCTACACCTTC
NA	NA	TRBV29-1	TRBJ1-2	CSVLRETNNYGYTF	TGCAGCGTTTTGAGGGAGACAAATAACTATGGCTACACCTTC
few	TRBD2	TRBV7-2	TRBJ2-5	CASSRSGRRETQYF	TGTGCCAGCAGCCGAAGCGGGAGGCGGGAGACCCAGTACTTC
NA	TRBD2	TRBV10-3	TRBJ2-1	CAISESLIGRGGGEQFF	TGTGCCATCAGTGAGTCTTTGATAGGACGCGGGGGGGGTGAGCAGTTCTTC
NA	TRBD1	TRBV11-1	TRBJ2-5	CASSEGQISQETQYF	TGTGCCAGCAGCGAGGGACAGATCAGCCAAGAGACCCAGTACTTC
few	TRBD2	TRBV28	TRBJ2-6	CASSFASGTGRANVLTF	TGTGCCAGCAGCTTTGCTAGCGGGACTGGAAGGGCCAACGTCCTGACTTTC
few	TRBD1	TRBV30	TRBJ1-1	CASTAAGGNTEAFF	TGTGCCTCGACGGCCGCAGGGGGGAACACTGAAGCTTTCTTT
NA	TRBD1	TRBV7-9	TRBJ2-7	CASSLDNEGQYPTSEQYF	TGTGCCAGCAGCCTCGACAATGAGGGACAGTACCCTACTTCCGAGCAGTACTTC
few	NA	TRBV4-1	TRBJ2-7	CASSQAGGSGYYEQYF	TGCGCCAGCAGCCAAGCGGGCGGATCGGGGTACTACGAGCAGTACTTC
NA	NA	TRBV7-8	TRBJ2-7	CASSLVEGTYEQYF	TGTGCCAGCAGCTTAGTCGAGGGAACCTACGAGCAGTACTTC
few	NA	TRBV20-1	TRBJ1-2	CSARDSGKGYTF	TGCAGTGCTAGAGATTCCGGGAAAGGCTACACCTTC
NA	TRBD2	TRBV7-9	TRBJ2-2	CASGLAGLTGELFF	TGTGCCAGCGGACTAGCGGGGTTGACCGGGGAGCTGTTTTTT
NA	TRBD1	TRBV5-4	TRBJ2-7	CASSPEDRASYEQYF	TGTGCCAGCAGTCCCGAGGACAGGGCCTCCTACGAGCAGTACTTC
many	NA	TRBV2	TRBJ1-1	CASSKDGGNTEAFF	TGTGCCAGCAGTAAAGACGGAGGGAACACTGAAGCTTTCTTT
NA	TRBD2	TRBV29-1	TRBJ2-2	CSATRSGLGNTGELFF	TGCAGCGCTACCCGGTCGGGACTAGGGAACACCGGGGAGCTGTTTTTT
many	TRBD1	TRBV28	TRBJ2-1	CASSPLYSGAQGLFF	TGTGCCAGCAGTCCACTATACTCAGGGGCACAGGGGTTGTTCTTC
many	NA	TRBV20-1	TRBJ1-4	CSARLRGGAQGKLFF	TGCAGTGCTAGGTTAAGGGGGGGGGCGCAAGGAAAACTGTTTTTT
many	NA	TRBV28	TRBJ1-5	CASSHSDSNQPQHF	TGTGCCAGCAGTCACTCCGACAGCAATCAGCCCCAGCATTTT
many	TRBD1	TRBV30	TRBJ1-2	CAWSEQGVRHYGYTF	TGTGCCTGGAGTGAACAGGGGGTTCGGCACTATGGCTACACCTTC
many	NA	TRBV7-2	TRBJ1-4	CASSLGPNEKLFF	TGTGCCAGCAGCTTAGGCCCGAATGAAAAACTGTTTTTT
NA	NA	TRBV6-1	TRBJ2-1	CASSETGGPQFF	TGTGCCAGCAGCGAAACCGGAGGGCCACAGTTCTTC